The rows below give T cell receptor beta chains drawn from one sample of a study of spatial heterogeneity in lung cancer. In TCRdb, the 5' RACE reads were re-called with MiXCR into one record per CDR3 protein. The data hold about 2,300 distinct CDR3 sequences, with approximately 22% observed a single time. Here the sequenced sample was lung tumor tissue, taken at surgery. The receptors stem from a male donor with early-stage non-small cell lung cancer. The CDR3 runs from the conserved cysteine through the conserved F or W. D genes are given only for firm matches. Rows give clone size only sometimes, using once, few, many, or a class for an expanded clone.

TRBV9	many	-	TRBJ1-6	TGTGCCAGCACCCAGGGCCCTGCGCGGGATAATTCACCCCTCCACTTT	CASTQGPARDNSPLHF
TRBV18	large	-	TRBJ1-1	TGTGCCAGCTCACCATTTTCTGGGGGAAAAGGTAACACTGAAGCTTTCTTT	CASSPFSGGKGNTEAFF
TRBV12-3/TRBV12-4	medium-sized	-	TRBJ1-5	TGTGCCAGCAGTCGATTAGACTCGACCCAGCATTTT	CASSRLDSTQHF
TRBV6-5	many	-	TRBJ2-7	TGTGCCAGCAGTTACAAAGTTGACAGCGGAACCTACGAGCAGTACTTC	CASSYKVDSGTYEQYF
TRBV5-1	medium-sized	-	TRBJ2-1	TGCGCCAGCAGCCGCACCTCTGGAAGTTCCTACAATGAGCAGTTCTTC	CASSRTSGSSYNEQFF
TRBV12-3/TRBV12-4	-	-	TRBJ1-1	TGTGCCAGCAGTCTACGAGGTGGCCCAACCACTGAAGCTTTCTTT	CASSLRGGPTTEAFF
TRBV5-1	many	-	TRBJ1-6	TGCGCCAGCAGCTCCGGGACGGGAAATTCACCCCTCCACTTT	CASSSGTGNSPLHF
TRBV20-1	-	TRBD1	TRBJ2-5	TGCAGTGCTAGAGGACAGGGGGCAGGGCAAGAGACCCAGTACTTC	CSARGQGAGQETQYF
TRBV9	medium-sized	TRBD1	TRBJ1-1	TGTGCCAGCAGCGAGGAGGAGGGGGCCGTGTACACTGAAGCTTTCTTT	CASSEEEGAVYTEAFF
TRBV4-1	-	TRBD1	TRBJ1-4	TGCGCCAGCAGCGCCCGGGACAGGGCGAATGAAAAACTGTTTTTT	CASSARDRANEKLFF
TRBV18	few	-	TRBJ2-5	TGTGCCAGCTCACCAAACAGCCACCAAGAGACCCAGTACTTC	CASSPNSHQETQYF
TRBV12-5	medium-sized	-	TRBJ2-7	TGTGCTAGTGCCTTGGACTCCTACGAGCAGTACTTC	CASALDSYEQYF
TRBV5-1	-	TRBD1	TRBJ1-5	TGCGCCAGCCCGGACAGGGGCGACGTTTTTGGCAATCAGCCCCAGCATTTT	CASPDRGDVFGNQPQHF
TRBV28	medium-sized	-	TRBJ2-2	TGTGCCAGCAGTTTTCGGGGAAACACCGGGGAGCTGTTTTTT	CASSFRGNTGELFF
TRBV2	many	TRBD2	TRBJ2-7	TGTGCCAGCAGTGAATTAGCGGGAGTGTACGAGCAGTACTTC	CASSELAGVYEQYF
TRBV5-5	many	-	TRBJ2-1	TGTGCCAGCAGCTTGGTTGGTTACAATGAGCAGTTCTTC	CASSLVGYNEQFF
TRBV19	many	TRBD1	TRBJ2-7	TGTGCCAGTAGCCTGACAGGGGGCATATACGAGCAGTACTTC	CASSLTGGIYEQYF
TRBV19	many	-	TRBJ2-5	TGTGCCAGTAGCCTGGGGGGTCGGTTTGAGACCCAGTACTTC	CASSLGGRFETQYF